This T cell receptor (beta chain) was captured by sequencing in a study of CD8 T cells in Susac syndrome. The CDR3 contains 13 residues. In germline, CDR1 is GTSNPN, CDR2 SVGIG (reference sequence). V shed 4 bases, J shed 2 bases, and the junction held 2 bases outside the gene matches. With random hexamers, 0.5 to 1 ug RNA was reverse transcribed. An immunoSEQ multiplex PCR amplified TCR beta CDR3 over 54 Vbeta and 13 Jbeta. TCRdb recomputed calls from the immunoSEQ multiplex PCR reads with MiXCR, one row per CDR3 protein. The data contain approximately 160,000 distinct CDR3 sequences, about 91% of them singletons.

Sequencing input: CD4+ T cells from PBMCs. The receptor was isolated from a human donor in good health. J is TRBJ2-7 and V is TRBV30; 10 nucleotides agree with TRBD1. This chain's CDR3 is CAWIGTGAYEQYF. DNA of the CDR3: TGTGCCTGGATAGGGACAGGGGCCTACGAGCAGTACTTC.